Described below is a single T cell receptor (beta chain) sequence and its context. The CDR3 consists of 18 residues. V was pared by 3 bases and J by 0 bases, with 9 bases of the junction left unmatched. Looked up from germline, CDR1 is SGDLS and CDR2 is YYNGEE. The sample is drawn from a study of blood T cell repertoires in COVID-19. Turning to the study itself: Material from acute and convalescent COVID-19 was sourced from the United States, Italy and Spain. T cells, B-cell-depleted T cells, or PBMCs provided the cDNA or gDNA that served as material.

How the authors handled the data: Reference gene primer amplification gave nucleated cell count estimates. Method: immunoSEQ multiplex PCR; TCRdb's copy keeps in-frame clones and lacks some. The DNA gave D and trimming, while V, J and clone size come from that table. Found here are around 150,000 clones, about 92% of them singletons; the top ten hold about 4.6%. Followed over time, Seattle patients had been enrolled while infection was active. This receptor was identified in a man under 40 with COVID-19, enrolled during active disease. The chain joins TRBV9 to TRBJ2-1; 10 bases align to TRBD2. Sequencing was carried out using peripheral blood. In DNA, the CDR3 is TGTGCCAGCAGCGCAGCCCCTGTAGCGGGGGGCTCCTACAATGAGCAGTTCTTC. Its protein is CASSAAPVAGGSYNEQFF.